This entry lists 28 T cell receptor beta chains sequenced from one sample in a study of blood T cells in healthy people across ages. Through a sample-barcoded 5' primer and a J-beta primer mix, a second PCR was run for roughly 7 to 11 cycles. MiXCR was run by TCRdb on the 5' RACE reads, yielding one entry per CDR3 protein. Here the sample spans about 830,000 distinct CDR3 sequences, under 80% being singletons. Sequenced input: blood. These receptors all stem from a man in his thirties or forties in good health.

This rearrangement joins TRBV6-2 or TRBV6-3 to TRBJ2-7; 10 bases are shared with TRBD2. Germline CDR1 MNHEY, CDR2 SVGEGT. The CDR3 runs 18 residues. V was clipped by 7 bases and J by 7 bases; unmatched bases: 22. DNA for the CDR3: TGTGCCAGCACCAAAGGGGTTAGCGGGGGGAGCTCCTACAATGAGCAGTACTTC. Amino acids: CASTKGVSGGSSYNEQYF.

Points on this clonotype: The junction differs from germline at one of its ends, possibly a read error. This CDR3 is CASSLAEAGGLSFEYF. In DNA, the CDR3 is TGTGCCAGCAGCTTAGCGGAGGCAGGGGGCTTAAGTTTCGAGTACTTT. The V and J genes are TRBV7-2 and TRBJ2-3, with 8 positions matching TRBD1. The germline gives CDR1 SGHTA, CDR2 FQGNSA. The CDR3 extends over 16 amino acids. The complete variable domain, with remaining parts taken from reference TRBV7-2 and TRBJ2-3, reads GAGVSQSPSNKVTEKGKDVELRCDPISGHTALYWYRQSLGQGLEFLIYFQGNSAPDKSGLPSDRFSAERTGGSVSTLTIQRTQQEDSAVYLCASSLAEAGGLSFEYFGPGTRLTVL.

This clonotype has just a few counts. The chain couples TRBV4-3 to TRBJ2-4, with no clear D. The V gene's germline CDR1 is LGHNA and CDR2 YSLEER. V was shortened by 0 bases and J by 6 bases, with 12 bases between the two germline ends. The CDR3 has 15 residues. CDR3 DNA: TGCGCCAGCAGCCAAGATTACCAGGCAGGAAACATTCAGTACTTC. It is translated as CASSQDYQAGNIQYF.

The rearrangement joins TRBV20-1 to TRBJ2-1; 7 nucleotides agree with TRBD2. V was pared by 1 base and J by 7 bases, with 4 bases of the junction left unmatched. CDR1 is DFQATT, CDR2 SNEGSKA, per germline (reference sequence). This CDR3 spans 13 amino acids. DNA for the CDR3: TGCAGTGCTAGAGGACTAGCTCATAATGAGCAGTTCTTC. It specifies CSARGLAHNEQFF.

The table lists this clonotype with a few counts. V is TRBV28 and J is TRBJ2-7; tentatively, D is TRBD1 (6 bases). V was trimmed by 6 bases and J by 1 base, leaving 19 bases between them. The CDR3 is made up of 16 amino acids. CDR1 is MDHEN, CDR2 SYDVKM, per germline. CDR3 bases: TGTGCCAGCAGCTGGGTAACAGGGTATACTTCCTACGAGCAGTACTTC. It translates to CASSWVTGYTSYEQYF.

The chain couples TRBV29-1 to TRBJ2-1, with TRBD1 identical over 8 bases. Germline loops: CDR1 SQVTM, CDR2 ANQGSEA. This CDR3 has 16 amino acids. The V and J ends lost 7 bases and 2 bases, in that order; junction bases with no gene match: 13. CDR3 sequence (DNA): TGCAGCGCCGCAGGGGGCACCGGGGGCACCTACAATGAGCAGTTCTTC. Amino acid sequence: CSAAGGTGGTYNEQFF.

The gene calls are TRBV14 and TRBJ1-2, with D perhaps matching TRBD1 (5 bases). V lost 3 bases, J lost 5 bases, and 13 bases lay in between. CDR3 length: 14 amino acids. The germline gives CDR1 SGHDN, CDR2 FVKESK. The CDR3 loop reads CASSQRGRAYGYTF. CDR3 bases: TGTGCCAGCAGCCAGAGGGGAAGGGCATATGGCTACACCTTC. Looking up the rest from reference TRBV14 and TRBJ1-2 gives the full variable domain: EAGVTQFPSHSVIEKGQTVTLRCDPISGHDNLYWYRRVMGKEIKFLLHFVKESKQDESGMPNNRFLAERTGGTYSTLKVQPAELEDSGVYFCASSQRGRAYGYTFGSGTRLTVV.

This clonotype is a singleton in its sample. The chain recombines TRBV25-1 with TRBJ2-5; D ambiguous. V dropped 2 bases and J dropped 13 bases, with 26 bases sitting between them. The CDR3 is made up of 16 amino acids. Germline V gives CDR1 MGHDK, CDR2 SYGVNS. CDR3 sequence reads: CASSEGWIGTTYERYF. The CDR3 nucleotides are TGTGCCAGCAGTGAAGGATGGATAGGCACGACCTACGAGCGGTACTTC. The full variable domain, with the rest looked up from reference TRBV25-1 and TRBJ2-5, is EADIYQTPRYLVIGTGKKITLECSQTMGHDKMYWYQQDPGMELHLIHYSYGVNSTEKGDLSSESTVSRIRTEHFPLTLESARPSHTSQYLCASSEGWIGTTYERYFGPGTRLLVL.

DNA of the CDR3: TGTGCCATCAGTGAGTCTGCAGGGTGGAGCAATCAGCCCCAGCATTTT. This translates into CAISESAGWSNQPQHF. V and J are TRBV10-3 and TRBJ1-5; possible D gene TRBD1, 5 bases. Germline V gene sequence: CDR1 ENHRY, CDR2 SYGVKD. The CDR3 extends over 16 amino acids. V lost 0 bases, J lost 1 base, and 10 bases lay in between.

Regarding this clonotype: At one end the junction does not follow the germline gene, possibly because of a read error. V and J are TRBV7-7 and TRBJ2-5, with 8 positions matching TRBD2. The germline gives CDR1 SSHAT, CDR2 FNYEAQ (reference sequence). The CDR3 extends over 14 amino acids. The CDR3 reads CASSLGLEGETQYF. The CDR3, as DNA: TGTGCTAGCAGCCTGGGACTAGAGGGAGAGACCCAGTACTTC.

The chain combines TRBV11-3 with TRBJ2-1; 9 nucleotides line up with TRBD1. The CDR3 is 16 residues long. Germline CDR1 reads SGHNT; CDR2 reads YENEEA. The V gene end was trimmed by 3 bases and the J gene end by 5 bases; junction bases not matched to a gene: 8. The CDR3 nucleotides read TGTGCCAGCAGCTTTGGAACAGGGGGCGAAGACAATGAGCAGTTCTTC. Its protein is CASSFGTGGEDNEQFF.

The chain links TRBV9 to TRBJ1-4; the D gene is possibly TRBD1 (6 bases). The CDR3 has 14 amino acids. V dropped 3 bases and J dropped 8 bases, with 14 bases sitting between them. In germline, CDR1 is SGDLS, CDR2 YYNGEE. The DNA of the CDR3 is TGTGCCAGCAGCGCCCAGGGGTTATCAGAAAAACTGTTTTTT. Amino acids: CASSAQGLSEKLFF.

The chain has TRBV27 and TRBJ2-1; 13 bases fit TRBD2. The V and J ends lost 8 bases and 5 bases, in that order; junction bases with no gene match: 6. Germline V lookup: CDR1 MNHEY, CDR2 SMNVEV (reference sequence). This CDR3 has 15 amino acids. The CDR3 sequence is CASRMGLAGNNEQFF. Written as DNA, the CDR3 is TGTGCCAGCCGGATGGGACTAGCGGGGAACAATGAGCAGTTCTTC.

The CDR3 spells CASSQGVDTQYF. DNA for the CDR3: TGTGCCAGCAGCCAGGGGGTCGATACGCAGTATTTT. The chain employs TRBV4-2 and TRBJ2-3; D tentatively fits TRBD1 or TRBD2 (5 bases each). Germline CDR1 and CDR2: LGHNA and YNFKEQ. CDR3 size: 12 residues. V shed 3 bases and J shed 6 bases, with 7 bases lying between them.

This clonotype was found a few times. V is TRBV4-3 and J is TRBJ2-5, with 7 bases matching TRBD2. The V and J ends lost 2 bases and 5 bases, in that order; junction bases with no gene match: 11. Germline CDR1 LGHNA, CDR2 YSLEER. The CDR3 spans 16 residues. The CDR3 here is CASSQMWGERDETQYF. The CDR3 bases are TGCGCCAGCAGCCAAATGTGGGGGGAGCGGGATGAGACCCAGTACTTC.

The chain has TRBV10-3 and TRBJ2-1; 9 positions match TRBD1. Germline assignment: CDR1 ENHRY and CDR2 SYGVKD. The CDR3 is made up of 14 amino acids. Trimming at V came to 6 bases and at J to 6 bases, leaving 6 bases not matched to a gene. The CDR3 region has the DNA TGTGCCATCAGACGGGACAGGGAACTCAATGAGCAGTTCTTC. It specifies CAIRRDRELNEQFF.

The V gene is TRBV13, the J gene TRBJ2-4; 10 nucleotides align to TRBD1. The end of the DNA is better explained by TRBJ2-7, so the J call may be wrong. Germline CDR1 is PRHDT and CDR2 is FYEKMQ (reference sequence). This CDR3 region has 17 residues. Written as DNA, the CDR3 is TGTGCCAGCAGCTCCTCCTATAACGTGGACAGGGGGGGCGAGCAGTACTTC. Amino acids: CASSSSYNVDRGGEQYF.

The chain recombines TRBV28 with TRBJ2-7, with 10 bases that match TRBD2. The J call could be wrong; TRBJ2-1 is a better fit for the DNA end. CDR3 length: 17 residues. The V gene's germline CDR1 is MDHEN and CDR2 SYDVKM. The CDR3 sequence is CASSSPSGGASINEQFF. Written as DNA, the CDR3 is TGTGCCAGCAGTTCCCCCAGCGGGGGGGCAAGTATAAATGAGCAGTTCTTC.

The chain employs TRBV4-1 and TRBJ2-6, with D maybe TRBD2 (5 bases). V dropped 4 bases and J dropped 4 bases, with 11 bases sitting between them. Germline V lookup: CDR1 MGHRA, CDR2 YSYEKL. This CDR3 contains 15 residues. The DNA for the CDR3 is TGCGCCAGCAGCCTAAAACCGGGGGGGGCCAACGTCCTGACTTTC. It is translated as CASSLKPGGANVLTF.

The chain joins TRBV5-5 to TRBJ2-7; no reliable D call. The V and J ends lost 0 bases and 5 bases respectively, with 12 bases between them. Germline V gene data show CDR1 as SGHKS and CDR2 as YYEKEE (reference sequence). The length of the CDR3 is 14 residues. CDR3 nucleotides: TGTGCCAGCAGCTTGGCCGGACGGGTCCACGAGCAGTACTTC. Its protein is CASSLAGRVHEQYF.

This clonotype has more than one count but fewer than ten. This chain's CDR3 is CASSWDLGLAGYEQYF. The CDR3 bases are TGTGCCAGCAGTTGGGACTTGGGACTAGCGGGGTACGAGCAGTACTTC. This chain connects TRBV28 to TRBJ2-7; 13 nucleotides match TRBD2. Germline CDR1 and CDR2: MDHEN and SYDVKM. Germline trimming cut 4 bases from V and 4 bases from J; bases unmatched to any gene: 7. The CDR3 has 16 amino acids.

The V gene is TRBV9, the J gene TRBJ2-7; no reliable D call. CDR3 size: 12 residues. Trimming left V 3 bases short and J 7 bases short, with 11 bases between. Germline values: CDR1 SGDLS, CDR2 YYNGEE. In DNA, the CDR3 is TGTGCCAGCAGCGGAGTAAACAATGAGCAGTACTTC. Translated: CASSGVNNEQYF.

V gene TRBV4-2 combines with J gene TRBJ2-5; 7 nucleotides agree with TRBD2. The DNA end is more similar to TRBJ2-7, so the J call may be wrong. Germline-derived CDR1 and CDR2 are LGHNA and YNFKEQ. This CDR3 is built from 14 residues. In DNA, the CDR3 is TGTGCCAGCAGCCAACGCGGGGGAGCCTACGAGCAGTACTTC. This encodes CASSQRGGAYEQYF.

This rearrangement joins TRBV3-1 to TRBJ1-5; D remains ambiguous. CDR1 and CDR2 (germline): LGHDT, YNNKEL (reference sequence). The CDR3 contains 15 residues. Trimming pared 0 bases from V and 7 bases from J, leaving 13 bases between. As DNA, the CDR3 is TGTGCCAGCAGCCAAGATATGGTCACTGAACAGCCCCAGCATTTT. Its translation is CASSQDMVTEQPQHF.

The J gene is TRBJ2-7, the V gene TRBV7-3; TRBD1 is a possible D gene (5 bases). Trimming left V 5 bases short and J 3 bases short, with 17 bases between. CDR3 length equals 15 residues. Per germline, CDR1 SGHTA and CDR2 FQGTGA. The CDR3 protein is CASSINPGMIYEQYF. CDR3 coding DNA: TGTGCCAGCAGCATCAACCCAGGGATGATCTACGAGCAGTACTTC.

The chain recombines TRBV20-1 with TRBJ2-2; maybe TRBD1 (5 bases). Trimming stripped 3 bases from V and 5 bases from J, with 10 bases between. The germline CDR1 and CDR2 sequences are DFQATT and SNEGSKA (reference sequence). The CDR3 spans 13 residues. The CDR3 region has the DNA TGCAGTGCTAGTAGGGGCGTTACCGGGGAGCTGTTTTTT. This encodes CSASRGVTGELFF.

In this sample, this clonotype turned up once. The chain has TRBV10-3 and TRBJ2-1; no reliable D call. The V gene lost 2 bases and the J gene lost 3 bases, with 5 bases spanning the gap. From germline, CDR1 is ENHRY and CDR2 SYGVKD. This CDR3 contains 13 residues. The CDR3: CAISEPDYNEQFF. The CDR3 DNA follows: TGTGCCATCAGTGAGCCGGACTACAATGAGCAGTTCTTC.

Regarding this clonotype: This may be a read error: a much more frequent sequence differs by one nucleotide. V usage is TRBV6-4 and J usage is TRBJ2-3, with TRBD1 matching 10 bases. In germline, CDR1 is MRHNA, CDR2 SNTAGT. This CDR3 comprises 14 residues. The junction had 4 bases not matched to a gene; V was cut back by 6 bases and J by 4 bases. CDR3 protein: CASRGTGEADTQYF. Here the CDR3 DNA reads TGTGCCAGCAGGGGGACAGGGGAGGCAGATACGCAGTATTTT.